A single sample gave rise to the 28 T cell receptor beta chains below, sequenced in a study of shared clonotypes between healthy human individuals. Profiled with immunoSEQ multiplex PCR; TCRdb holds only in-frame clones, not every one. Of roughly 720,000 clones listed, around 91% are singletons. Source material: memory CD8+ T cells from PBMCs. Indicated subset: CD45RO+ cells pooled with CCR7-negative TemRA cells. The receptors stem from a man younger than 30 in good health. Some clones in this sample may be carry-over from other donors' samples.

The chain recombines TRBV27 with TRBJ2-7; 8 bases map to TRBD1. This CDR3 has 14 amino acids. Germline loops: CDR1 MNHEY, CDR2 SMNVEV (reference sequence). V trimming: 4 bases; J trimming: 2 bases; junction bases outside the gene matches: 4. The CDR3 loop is CASSWRQGPYEQYF. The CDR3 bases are TGTGCCAGCAGTTGGCGACAGGGGCCCTACGAGCAGTACTTC.

The CDR3 DNA reads TGTGCCAGCAGCTTAGACAGGGTTTACAATGAGCAGTTCTTC. This encodes CASSLDRVYNEQFF. The chain carries TRBV7-9 and TRBJ2-1; weak D call: TRBD1 (6 bases). CDR1 and CDR2 from the germline V gene are SEHNR and FQNEAQ (reference sequence). V shed 1 base and J shed 4 bases, with 8 bases lying between them. The CDR3 runs to 14 residues.

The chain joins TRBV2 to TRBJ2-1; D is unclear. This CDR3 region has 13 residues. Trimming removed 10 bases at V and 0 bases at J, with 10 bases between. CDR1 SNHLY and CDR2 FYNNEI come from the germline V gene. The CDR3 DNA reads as TGTGCCATTAGCCCGAGCTCCTACAATGAGCAGTTCTTC. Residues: CAISPSSYNEQFF.

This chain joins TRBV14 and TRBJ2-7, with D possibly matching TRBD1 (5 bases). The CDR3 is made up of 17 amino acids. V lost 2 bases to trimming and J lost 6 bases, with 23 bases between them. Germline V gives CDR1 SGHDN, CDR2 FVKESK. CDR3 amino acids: CASSQTLPKGPVREQYF. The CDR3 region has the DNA TGTGCCAGCAGCCAAACCTTACCGAAGGGGCCCGTTCGCGAGCAGTACTTC.

The CDR3 DNA is TGTGCCAGCAGCACCCCCGGGACAGGGGACCGGTCAGAGCAGTTCTTC. Protein product: CASSTPGTGDRSEQFF. The genes are TRBV9 and TRBJ2-1; TRBD1 aligns across 10 bases. The CDR3 sequence is 16 residues long. V shed 4 bases, J shed 10 bases, and the junction held 14 bases outside the gene matches. Looked up from germline, CDR1 is SGDLS and CDR2 is YYNGEE.

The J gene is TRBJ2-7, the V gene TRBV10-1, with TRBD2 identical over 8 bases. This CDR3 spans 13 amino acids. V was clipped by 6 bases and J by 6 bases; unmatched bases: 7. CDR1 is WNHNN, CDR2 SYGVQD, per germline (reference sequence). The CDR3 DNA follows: TGCGCCAGCAGAGCGGGAGTGGTCGGCGAGCAGTACTTC. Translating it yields CASRAGVVGEQYF.

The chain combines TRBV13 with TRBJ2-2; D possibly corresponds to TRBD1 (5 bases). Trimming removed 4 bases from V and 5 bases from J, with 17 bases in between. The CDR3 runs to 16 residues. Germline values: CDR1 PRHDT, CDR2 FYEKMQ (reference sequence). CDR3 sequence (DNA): TGTGCCAGCAGCTCAGGGCCCGAAGGCGCAACCGGGGAGCTGTTTTTT. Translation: CASSSGPEGATGELFF.

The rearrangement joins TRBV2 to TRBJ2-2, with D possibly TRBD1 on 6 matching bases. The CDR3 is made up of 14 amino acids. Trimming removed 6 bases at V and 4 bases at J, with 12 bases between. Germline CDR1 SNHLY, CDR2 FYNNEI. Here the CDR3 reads CASRWTAPTGELFF. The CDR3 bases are TGTGCCAGCAGGTGGACAGCGCCCACCGGGGAGCTGTTTTTT.

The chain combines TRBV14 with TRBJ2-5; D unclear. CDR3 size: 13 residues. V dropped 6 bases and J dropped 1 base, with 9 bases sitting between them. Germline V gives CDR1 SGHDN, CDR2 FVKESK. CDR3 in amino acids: CASRSTSQETQYF. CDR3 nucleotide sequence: TGTGCCAGCAGATCGACATCCCAAGAGACCCAGTACTTC.

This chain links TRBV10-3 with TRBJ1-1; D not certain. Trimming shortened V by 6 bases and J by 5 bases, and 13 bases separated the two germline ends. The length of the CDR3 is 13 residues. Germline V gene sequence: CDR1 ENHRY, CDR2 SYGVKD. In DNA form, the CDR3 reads TGTGCCATCAGCGACGGAGGGCCAACTGAAGCTTTCTTT. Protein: CAISDGGPTEAFF.

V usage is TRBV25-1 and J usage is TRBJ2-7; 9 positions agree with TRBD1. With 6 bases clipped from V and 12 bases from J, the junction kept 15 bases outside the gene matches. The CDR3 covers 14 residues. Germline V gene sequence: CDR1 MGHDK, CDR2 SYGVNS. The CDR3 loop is CASSGQGTGWFLYF. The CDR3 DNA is TGTGCCAGCAGCGGGCAGGGGACAGGGTGGTTTCTGTACTTC.

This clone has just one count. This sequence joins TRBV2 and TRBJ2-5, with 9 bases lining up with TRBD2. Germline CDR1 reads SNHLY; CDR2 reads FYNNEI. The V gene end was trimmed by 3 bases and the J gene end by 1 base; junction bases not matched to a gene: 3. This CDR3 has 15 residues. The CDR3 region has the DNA TGTGCCAGCAGTGAGGCTAGCGGGACCCAAGAGACCCAGTACTTC. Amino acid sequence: CASSEASGTQETQYF.

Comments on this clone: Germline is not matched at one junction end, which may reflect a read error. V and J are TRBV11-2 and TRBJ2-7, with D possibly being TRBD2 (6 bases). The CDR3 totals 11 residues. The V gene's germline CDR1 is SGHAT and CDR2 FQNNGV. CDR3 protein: CASSVGDLTAF. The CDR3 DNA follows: TGTGCCAGCAGCGTCGGGGACTTAACGGCCTTC. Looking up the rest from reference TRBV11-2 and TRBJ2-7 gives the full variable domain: EAGVAQSPRYKIIEKRQSVAFWCNPISGHATLYWYQQILGQGPKLLIQFQNNGVVDDSQLPKDRFSAERLKGVDSTLKIQPAKLEDSAVYLCASSVGDLTAFGPGTRLTVT.

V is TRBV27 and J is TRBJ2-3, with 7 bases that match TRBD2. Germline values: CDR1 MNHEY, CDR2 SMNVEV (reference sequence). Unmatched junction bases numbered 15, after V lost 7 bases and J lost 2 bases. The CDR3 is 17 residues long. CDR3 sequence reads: CASTRRELAGATDTQYF. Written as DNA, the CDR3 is TGTGCCAGCACTAGAAGGGAACTCGCGGGAGCCACAGATACGCAGTATTTT.

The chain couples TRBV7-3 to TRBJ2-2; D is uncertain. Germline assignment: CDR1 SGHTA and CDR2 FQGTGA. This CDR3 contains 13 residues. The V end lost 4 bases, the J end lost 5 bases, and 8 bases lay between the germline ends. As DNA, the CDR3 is TGTGCCAGCAGCTCGAGTAAGACCGGGGAGCTGTTTTTT. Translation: CASSSSKTGELFF.

CDR3 coding DNA: TGTGCCAGCAGCACCCCCACAGATACGCAGTATTTT. Its translation: CASSTPTDTQYF. The V call is TRBV28, the J call TRBJ2-3; D is undetermined. The CDR3 totals 12 residues. Germline V CDR1 and CDR2: MDHEN, SYDVKM. V shed 6 bases and J shed 2 bases, with 6 bases lying between them.

The DNA of the CDR3 is TGTGCCAGCAGGACTAGCGGCCCCTACTACGAGCAGTACTTC. Protein product: CASRTSGPYYEQYF. The V call is TRBV6-6, the J call TRBJ2-7, with TRBD2 matching 9 bases. The CDR3 spans 14 residues. The V segment lost 6 bases and the J segment 3 bases; nucleotides outside the gene matches: 6. Germline V gives CDR1 MNHNY, CDR2 SVGAGI (reference sequence).

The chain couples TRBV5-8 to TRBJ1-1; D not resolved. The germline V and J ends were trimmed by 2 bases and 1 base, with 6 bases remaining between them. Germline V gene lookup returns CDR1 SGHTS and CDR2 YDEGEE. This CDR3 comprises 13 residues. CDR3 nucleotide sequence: TGTGCCAGCAGCTTCGACCCGAACACTGAAGCTTTCTTT. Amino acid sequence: CASSFDPNTEAFF.

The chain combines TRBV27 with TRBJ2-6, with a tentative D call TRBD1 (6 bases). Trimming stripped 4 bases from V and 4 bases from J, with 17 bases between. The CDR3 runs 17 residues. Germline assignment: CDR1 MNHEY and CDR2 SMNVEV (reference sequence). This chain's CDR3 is CASSSRGFSVGANVLTF. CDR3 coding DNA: TGTGCCAGCAGTTCCAGGGGTTTCTCTGTGGGGGCCAACGTCCTGACTTTC.

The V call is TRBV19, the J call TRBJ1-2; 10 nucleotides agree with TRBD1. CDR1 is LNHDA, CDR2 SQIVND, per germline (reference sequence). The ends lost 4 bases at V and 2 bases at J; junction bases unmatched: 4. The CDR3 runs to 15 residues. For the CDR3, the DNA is TGTGCCAGTAGTAAAATGGACAGGGGGAACTATGGCTACACCTTC. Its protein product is CASSKMDRGNYGYTF. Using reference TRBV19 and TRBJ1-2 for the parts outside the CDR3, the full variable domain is DGGITQSPKYLFRKEGQNVTLSCEQNLNHDAMYWYRQDPGQGLRLIYYSQIVNDFQKGDIAEGYSVSREKKESFPLTVTSAQKNPTAFYLCASSKMDRGNYGYTFGSGTRLTVV.

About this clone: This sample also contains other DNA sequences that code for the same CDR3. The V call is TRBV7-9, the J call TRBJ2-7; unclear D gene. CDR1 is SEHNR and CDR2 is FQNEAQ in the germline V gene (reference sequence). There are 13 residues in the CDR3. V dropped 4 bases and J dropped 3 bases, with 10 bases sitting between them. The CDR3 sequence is CASSSGPVYEQYF. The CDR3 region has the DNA TGTGCCAGCAGCTCTGGACCTGTCTACGAGCAGTACTTC.

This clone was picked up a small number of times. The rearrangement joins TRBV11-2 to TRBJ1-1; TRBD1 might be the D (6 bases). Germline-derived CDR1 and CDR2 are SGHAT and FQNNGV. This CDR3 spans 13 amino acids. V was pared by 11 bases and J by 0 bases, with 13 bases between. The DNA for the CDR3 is TGTGCCGGGTCCCAGGGGTTGAACACTGAAGCTTTCTTT. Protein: CAGSQGLNTEAFF.

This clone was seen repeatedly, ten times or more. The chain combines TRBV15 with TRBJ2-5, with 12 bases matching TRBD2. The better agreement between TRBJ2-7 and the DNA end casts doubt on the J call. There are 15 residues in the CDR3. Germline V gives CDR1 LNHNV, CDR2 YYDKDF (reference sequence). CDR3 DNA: TGTGCCACCAGCCGGGGACTAGCGGGTGCGTACGAGCAGTACTTC. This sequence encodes CATSRGLAGAYEQYF.

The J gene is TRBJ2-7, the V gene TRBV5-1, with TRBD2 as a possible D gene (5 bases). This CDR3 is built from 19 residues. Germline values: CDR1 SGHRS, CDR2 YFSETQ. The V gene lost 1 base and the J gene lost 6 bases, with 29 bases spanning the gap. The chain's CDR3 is CASSLNGLKSGSYGREQYF. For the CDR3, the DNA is TGCGCCAGCAGCTTGAATGGGCTCAAATCGGGGTCGTATGGCCGCGAGCAGTACTTC.

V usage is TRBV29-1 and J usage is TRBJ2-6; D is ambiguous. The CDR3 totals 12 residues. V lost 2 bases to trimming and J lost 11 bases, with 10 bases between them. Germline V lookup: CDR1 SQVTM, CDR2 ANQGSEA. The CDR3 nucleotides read TGCAGCGTTGAAATAGGGTTCCACGTCCTGACTTTC. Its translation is CSVEIGFHVLTF.

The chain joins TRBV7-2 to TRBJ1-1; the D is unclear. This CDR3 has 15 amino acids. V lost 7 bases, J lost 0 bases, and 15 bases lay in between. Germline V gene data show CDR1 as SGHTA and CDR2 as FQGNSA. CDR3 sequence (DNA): TGTGCCAGCACATCCTCTGGCACATTGAACACTGAAGCTTTCTTT. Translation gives CASTSSGTLNTEAFF.

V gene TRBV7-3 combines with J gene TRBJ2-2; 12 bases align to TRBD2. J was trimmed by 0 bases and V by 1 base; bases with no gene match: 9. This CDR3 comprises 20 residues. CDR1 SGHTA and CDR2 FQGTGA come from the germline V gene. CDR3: CASSLRSPSGRAANTGELFF. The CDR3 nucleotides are TGTGCCAGCAGCTTAAGGTCACCTAGCGGGAGGGCCGCGAACACCGGGGAGCTGTTTTTT.

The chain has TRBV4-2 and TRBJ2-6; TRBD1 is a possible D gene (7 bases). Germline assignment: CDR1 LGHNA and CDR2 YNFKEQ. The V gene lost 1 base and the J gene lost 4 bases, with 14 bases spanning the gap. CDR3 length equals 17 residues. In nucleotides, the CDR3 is TGTGCCAGCAGCCAAGCAGGGGGGTTCTCGGGGGCCAACGTCCTGACTTTC. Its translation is CASSQAGGFSGANVLTF.